These 5 T cell receptor beta chains originate from one sample sequenced in a study of neoadjuvant anti-PD-1 for oral cavity cancer. Profiled with immunoSEQ multiplex PCR; TCRdb holds only in-frame clones, not every one. The data contain approximately 72,000 clones, over 70% of them singletons. This material consisted of PBMCs, taken before nivolumab (anti-PD-1) treatment. Receptors originate from a person aged 35 to 85 with oral cavity squamous cell carcinoma.

V is TRBV12-5 and J is TRBJ1-5; D is possibly TRBD1 (5 bases). The CDR3 loop spans 15 amino acids. V lost 9 bases and J lost 7, with 22 bases in between. CDR1 and CDR2 (germline): LGHNT, FRNRAP. The CDR3 region is CASAIGGGGTQPQHF. CDR3 nucleotides: TGTGCTAGCGCCATAGGCGGGGGGGGGACGCAGCCCCAGCATTTT. Complete variable domain (other parts from reference TRBV12-5 and TRBJ1-5): DARVTQTPRHKVTEMGQEVTMRCQPILGHNTVFWYRQTMMQGLELLAYFRNRAPLDDSGMPKDRFSAEMPDATLATLKIQPSEPRDSAVYFCASAIGGGGTQPQHFGDGTRLSIL.

CDR3 nucleotides: TGTGCCAGCAGCACCCGTAAAGCTAACTATGGCTACACCTTC. This gives the protein CASSTRKANYGYTF. The V and J genes are TRBV7-9 and TRBJ1-2; D call uncertain. The CDR3 contains 14 residues. V dropped 5 bases and J dropped 0 bases, with 10 bases sitting between them. Germline CDR1 and CDR2: SEHNR and FQNEAQ (reference sequence).

The gene calls are TRBV6-4 and TRBJ2-2; D gene uncertain. This CDR3 spans 15 amino acids. Germline V CDR1 and CDR2: MRHNA, SNTAGT. V dropped 3 bases and J dropped 4 bases, with 12 bases sitting between them. In DNA, the CDR3 is TGTGCCAGCAGTGAACAAGGGTTTGGCACCGGGGAGCTGTTTTTT. This gives the protein CASSEQGFGTGELFF.

This rearrangement joins TRBV11-1 to TRBJ2-3, with 12 bases that match TRBD2. The CDR3 is 16 amino acids. In germline, CDR1 is SGHAT, CDR2 FQDESV (reference sequence). V was pared by 5 bases and J by 3 bases, with 6 bases of the junction left unmatched. The CDR3 here is CASSRLAGVVTDTQYF. DNA for the CDR3: TGTGCCAGCAGCCGACTAGCGGGAGTGGTAACAGATACGCAGTATTTT.

The chain combines TRBV5-4 with TRBJ1-1; no firm D call. The CDR3 length is 14 residues. Trimming shortened V by 0 bases and J by 3 bases, and 9 bases separated the two germline ends. The germline CDR1 and CDR2 sequences are SGHNT and YYREEE (reference sequence). CDR3 DNA sequence: TGTGCCAGCAGCTTGGAGGTTCCGGACACTGAAGCTTTCTTT. Translating gives CASSLEVPDTEAFF.